The 9 T cell receptor beta chains presented below share a single source sample, sequenced in a study of a mutant IDH1 vaccine in newly diagnosed glioma. Noted time point: week 47, end of study. Mutant IDH1 20-mer peptide, at 300 ug, made up each vaccine dose, with topical imiquimod. These receptors have no identified antigens. TCRdb keeps only in-frame clones here, not all; method: immunoSEQ multiplex PCR. The table has roughly 86,000 clones, about 81% seen once. The input for sequencing was PBMCs, taken from a glioma patient whose treatment included an IDH1 peptide vaccine. The receptor set was obtained from a man aged 35-49 years with glioma.

This sequence joins TRBV11-2 and TRBJ2-5; possibly TRBD2 for D (7 bases). Trimming pared 4 bases from V and 0 bases from J, leaving 18 bases between. This CDR3 region has 17 residues. Germline CDR1 and CDR2: SGHAT and FQNNGV. The CDR3 loop reads CASSSLWTGGNQETQYF. Here the CDR3 DNA reads TGTGCCAGCAGCTCACTCTGGACGGGGGGCAACCAAGAGACCCAGTACTTC.

The chain has TRBV28 and TRBJ1-4; D may be TRBD1 (5 bases). The V end was cut by 4 bases, the J end by 11 bases, with 23 bases between. The CDR3 consists of 16 residues. Germline CDR1 reads MDHEN; CDR2 reads SYDVKM. CDR3 DNA: TGTGCCAGCAGTTCTCCCGAGACAGCCCGACGGGAGAAACTGTTTTTT. Amino acid sequence: CASSSPETARREKLFF.

V usage is TRBV2 and J usage is TRBJ1-4; 8 bases agree with TRBD1. The germline CDR1 and CDR2 sequences are SNHLY and FYNNEI. CDR3 length: 15 amino acids. J lost 5 bases, V lost 5 bases, and 7 bases had no gene match. The CDR3 sequence: CASSQNRGLNEKLFF. The CDR3 nucleotides are TGTGCCAGCAGTCAGAACAGGGGGTTGAATGAAAAACTGTTTTTT.

This clone was detected only once. This rearrangement joins TRBV7-2 to TRBJ2-2; D may be TRBD2 (6 bases). CDR3 length equals 16 residues. The V and J ends lost 0 bases and 6 bases respectively, with 14 bases between them. Per germline, CDR1 SGHTA and CDR2 FQGNSA. CDR3 protein: CASSLASSAGSGELFF. DNA of the CDR3: TGTGCCAGCAGCTTAGCCTCTAGCGCAGGGTCCGGGGAGCTGTTTTTT.

This chain connects TRBV5-4 to TRBJ2-5, with TRBD1 matching over 8 bases. CDR1 SGHNT and CDR2 YYREEE come from the germline V gene (reference sequence). This CDR3 is built from 15 residues. Trimming took 3 bases from V and 4 from J; bases not matched to a gene: 8. The CDR3 loop is CASSSGQGLGETQYF. The CDR3 region has the DNA TGTGCCAGCAGCTCCGGACAGGGATTGGGAGAGACCCAGTACTTC. The full variable domain, with the rest looked up from reference TRBV5-4 and TRBJ2-5, is ETGVTQSPTHLIKTRGQQVTLRCSSQSGHNTVSWYQQALGQGPQFIFQYYREEENGRGNFPPRFSGLQFPNYSSELNVNALELDDSALYLCASSSGQGLGETQYFGPGTRLLVL.

The chain combines TRBV28 with TRBJ2-4, with D maybe TRBD1 (5 bases). CDR3 size: 15 residues. V shed 6 bases and J shed 2 bases, with 14 bases lying between them. The germline V gene has CDR1 MDHEN and CDR2 SYDVKM. Written as DNA, the CDR3 is TGTGCCAGCAGCTCCATTGGGGCCCCCAAAAACATTCAGTACTTC. It encodes CASSSIGAPKNIQYF.

The gene calls are TRBV11-2 and TRBJ2-3; 7 nucleotides match TRBD2. CDR1 SGHAT and CDR2 FQNNGV come from the germline V gene. This CDR3 spans 15 amino acids. V was pared by 1 base and J by 2 bases, with 3 bases of the junction left unmatched. CDR3 in amino acids: CASSLGRGYTDTQYF. The CDR3, as DNA: TGTGCCAGCAGCTTAGGGCGGGGGTACACAGATACGCAGTATTTT. The whole variable domain, filled in from reference TRBV11-2 and TRBJ2-3, reads EAGVAQSPRYKIIEKRQSVAFWCNPISGHATLYWYQQILGQGPKLLIQFQNNGVVDDSQLPKDRFSAERLKGVDSTLKIQPAKLEDSAVYLCASSLGRGYTDTQYFGPGTRLTVL.

Here the CDR3 DNA reads TGTGCCTGGAGTGTAAGGCTAGCCGGCACCGGGGAGCTGTTTTTT. Protein sequence: CAWSVRLAGTGELFF. The chain carries TRBV30 and TRBJ2-2; weak D call: TRBD2 (5 bases). Trimming removed 0 bases at V and 4 bases at J, with 12 bases between. Germline CDR1 is GTSNPN and CDR2 is SVGIG (reference sequence). The CDR3 loop spans 15 amino acids.

The gene calls are TRBV5-5 and TRBJ2-5; 9 bases map to TRBD1. V lost 2 bases, J lost 5 bases, and 4 bases stayed unmatched. The CDR3 sequence is 14 residues long. Germline V gene sequence: CDR1 SGHKS, CDR2 YYEKEE (reference sequence). The CDR3 loop reads CASSLQGARETQYF. DNA of the CDR3: TGTGCCAGCAGCTTACAGGGGGCCAGGGAGACCCAGTACTTC.